A selection of T cell receptor beta chains follows, all from one sample in a study of T cell repertoires in cytomegalovirus infection. Their antigens are not known. MiXCR was run by TCRdb on the reads, yielding one entry per CDR3 protein. The repertoire holds 750,000 to 950,000 distinct CDR3 sequences, 25% to 30% seen once, with roughly 14% in the top ten. Sequenced material: cultured CD8+ T cells from PBMCs, taken from culture after CMV antigen stimulation. These receptors were collected from a human donor in good health (CMV status not recorded). Some clones in this sample may be carry-over from other donors' samples. Each CDR3 is given with its conserved first and last residue. Fields, in order: J gene, clone size, V gene, D gene, CDR3 DNA, CDR3 protein. A D gene is named only where the DNA matches it firmly. Size is omitted from some rows. Given values are once, few, many or a class for expanded clones.

j_call: TRBJ1-1; clone_size: NA; v_call: TRBV27; d_call: TRBD1; cdr3_nt: TGTGCCAGCAGTTTTCTTCAGGGGGCTGAAGCTTTCTTT; cdr3_aa: CASSFLQGAEAFF
j_call: TRBJ2-5; clone_size: NA; v_call: TRBV11-2; d_call: NA; cdr3_nt: TGTGCCAGCAGCCCCATGGCCGAGACCCAGTACTTC; cdr3_aa: CASSPMAETQYF
j_call: TRBJ1-6; clone_size: many; v_call: TRBV7-6; d_call: NA; cdr3_nt: TGTGCCAGCAGCTCCGGAGGTGGTTCACCCCTCCACTTT; cdr3_aa: CASSSGGGSPLHF
j_call: TRBJ2-2; clone_size: few; v_call: TRBV27; d_call: NA; cdr3_nt: TGTGCCAGCAGTTCCCAGAGGGGCAACACCGGGGAGCTGTTTTTT; cdr3_aa: CASSSQRGNTGELFF
j_call: TRBJ2-1; clone_size: few; v_call: TRBV12-5; d_call: NA; cdr3_nt: TGTGCTAGTGGCCCGGCCAATGAGCAGTTCTTC; cdr3_aa: CASGPANEQFF
j_call: TRBJ1-1; clone_size: NA; v_call: TRBV19; d_call: NA; cdr3_nt: TGTGCCAGTAGTATAGCGTTGTTGGGTGAAGCTTTCTTT; cdr3_aa: CASSIALLGEAFF
j_call: TRBJ1-5; clone_size: many; v_call: TRBV7-2; d_call: NA; cdr3_nt: TGTGCCAGCGGACGGCATGGAAGTCAGCCCCAGCATTTT; cdr3_aa: CASGRHGSQPQHF
j_call: TRBJ2-3; clone_size: few; v_call: TRBV7-3; d_call: TRBD2; cdr3_nt: TGTGCCAGCAGCTTATATAGCGGGGGGGCAGGAGATACGCAGTATTTT; cdr3_aa: CASSLYSGGAGDTQYF
j_call: TRBJ2-1; clone_size: few; v_call: TRBV7-9; d_call: NA; cdr3_nt: TGTGCCAGCAGCTTTCAGCAGGTCTACAATGAGCAGTTCTTC; cdr3_aa: CASSFQQVYNEQFF
j_call: TRBJ1-3; clone_size: few; v_call: TRBV13; d_call: TRBD1; cdr3_nt: TGTGCCAGCAGCTTAGGCCTGGGACAGGGGGGTGGAAACACCATATATTTT; cdr3_aa: CASSLGLGQGGGNTIYF
j_call: TRBJ2-5; clone_size: NA; v_call: TRBV5-1; d_call: TRBD1; cdr3_nt: TGCGCCAGCGACAATGGGACAGGCCAAGAGACCCAGTACTTC; cdr3_aa: CASDNGTGQETQYF
j_call: TRBJ1-5; clone_size: few; v_call: TRBV12-3/TRBV12-4; d_call: NA; cdr3_nt: TGTGCCAGCACCTTCGAGGGCAGGGGCAATCAGCCCCAGCATTTT; cdr3_aa: CASTFEGRGNQPQHF
j_call: TRBJ1-1; clone_size: few; v_call: TRBV2; d_call: NA; cdr3_nt: TGTGCCAGCAGTGAAGGTTGGAACACTGAAGCTTTCTTT; cdr3_aa: CASSEGWNTEAFF